These 30 T cell receptor beta chains were sequenced from one sample in a study of blood T cells in healthy people across ages (dated by TCRdb to between 2014 and 2017). The library relied on 5' RACE. The reads were generated on an Illumina HiSeq 2500. A second PCR of roughly 7 to 11 cycles was performed with a sample-barcoded 5' primer and a J-beta primer mix. Through fastp at Q25 and MiXCR, TCRdb rebuilt clones from the public reads, retaining in-frame beta chains. Entries are consolidated by CDR3 protein sequence, retaining the most common genes and DNA. For this sample the table gives around 710,000 distinct CDR3 sequences, of which roughly two fifths were detected only once. Clones ranked in the top ten supply 20% to 25% of the sample. The sequenced material came from blood. The receptors stem from a woman in her sixties or seventies in good health.

The table lists this clonotype with a count of one. At one of its ends the junction is not consistent with the germline gene, which may arise from a read error. The rearrangement links TRBV6-1 to TRBJ2-6; D uncertain. This CDR3 has 17 residues. Per the germline V gene, CDR1 is MNHNS and CDR2 is SASEGT. As DNA, the CDR3 is TGTGCCTGCAGTCCGTACGCGCCTGGAGCTGGGGCCAACGTCCTGACTTTC. Protein product: CACSPYAPGAGANVLTF.

This clonotype came up many times. V and J are TRBV29-1 and TRBJ2-7, with 7 nucleotides matching TRBD1. This CDR3 comprises 17 residues. Germline values: CDR1 SQVTM, CDR2 ANQGSEA. J gave up 3 bases and V 5 bases, and 19 bases lay outside the gene matches. The CDR3 bases are TGCAGCGTTTCCAAGGACAGGTCACAGACCAGAGGCTACGAGCAGTACTTC. As protein: CSVSKDRSQTRGYEQYF.

This clonotype was seen only a few times. This chain uses TRBV6-5 with TRBJ2-6; D unclear. This CDR3 has 17 amino acids. Deletions cut 0 bases from V and 0 bases from J, with 9 bases between. The germline CDR1 and CDR2 sequences are MNHEY and SVGAGI. Here the CDR3 reads CASSYSSGFSGANVLTF. The CDR3 nucleotides are TGTGCCAGCAGTTACTCGAGTGGATTCTCTGGGGCCAACGTCCTGACTTTC.

The chain recombines TRBV5-1 with TRBJ2-2; 9 positions agree with TRBD1. After removal of 0 bases from V and 4 bases from J, the junction contained 4 bases not matched to a gene. The CDR3 covers 16 residues. Looked up from germline, CDR1 is SGHRS and CDR2 is YFSETQ. This chain's CDR3 is CASSLAGTGTTGELFF. In DNA form, the CDR3 reads TGCGCCAGCAGCTTGGCCGGGACAGGGACCACCGGGGAGCTGTTTTTT.

This clonotype was seen only a few times. The rearrangement uses TRBV18 and TRBJ1-2, with a weak D call TRBD1 (6 bases). The CDR3 consists of 16 residues. The V gene lost 0 bases and the J gene lost 0 bases, with 11 bases spanning the gap. Looked up from germline, CDR1 is KGHSH and CDR2 is LQKENI. The CDR3 nucleotides read TGTGCCAGCTCACCACCCGGGACACCAGCTAACTATGGCTACACCTTC. As protein: CASSPPGTPANYGYTF.

V usage is TRBV5-1 and J usage is TRBJ2-1; D is perhaps TRBD1 or TRBD2 (5 bases each). V was trimmed by 3 bases and J by 6 bases, leaving 16 bases between them. The germline CDR1 and CDR2 sequences are SGHRS and YFSETQ. This CDR3 is built from 15 residues. CDR3 in amino acids: CASSWDGDPSNEQFF. CDR3 sequence (DNA): TGCGCCAGCAGCTGGGATGGGGACCCGAGCAATGAGCAGTTCTTC.

A remark on this clonotype: A much larger clone sits a single nucleotide away, making a read error possible. The rearrangement uses TRBV15 and TRBJ2-5; 9 nucleotides agree with TRBD1. Near its end, the DNA agrees better with TRBJ2-7, so the J call may be wrong. The CDR3 loop spans 16 amino acids. Germline V gives CDR1 LNHNV, CDR2 YYDKDF (reference sequence). This chain's CDR3 is CATGRDRGTGRYEQYF. The CDR3 region has the DNA TGTGCCACCGGCAGAGACCGAGGGACAGGGCGATACGAGCAGTACTTC.

The genes are TRBV7-2 and TRBJ2-4; D is unclear. This CDR3 spans 14 amino acids. The ends were cut back, 2 bases at V and 2 bases at J, with 7 bases in the middle. Germline V lookup: CDR1 SGHTA, CDR2 FQGNSA. CDR3 DNA sequence: TGTGCCAGCAGCTTAAAGGGTTCCAAAAACATTCAGTACTTC. It encodes CASSLKGSKNIQYF.

At least ten counts were recorded for this clonotype. The rearrangement links TRBV6-2 or TRBV6-3 to TRBJ2-7; no clear D. The V and J ends lost 4 bases and 3 bases respectively, with 4 bases between them. CDR1 and CDR2 from the germline V gene are MNHEY and SVGEGT. The CDR3 totals 11 residues. The CDR3 region has the DNA TGTGCCAGCAGTTCCTTCTACGAGCAGTACTTC. Translated: CASSSFYEQYF.

The chain couples TRBV18 to TRBJ1-2, with 7 bases aligning to TRBD1. In germline, CDR1 is KGHSH, CDR2 LQKENI. The CDR3 runs 15 residues. Trimming removed 5 bases from V and 4 bases from J; junction bases left unmatched: 10. The CDR3 nucleotides are TGTGCCAGCTCAATTACCGGGACAGAGTTCTATGGCTACACCTTC. Translation gives CASSITGTEFYGYTF.

This clonotype was seen only a few times. This rearrangement joins TRBV29-1 to TRBJ2-3; D is possibly TRBD1 or TRBD2 (6 bases each). V gave up 7 bases and J gave up 2 bases, with 10 bases separating them. This CDR3 is 12 amino acids long. In germline, CDR1 is SQVTM, CDR2 ANQGSEA. The CDR3 nucleotides read TGCAGCGCCGGGGGCGACACAGATACGCAGTATTTT. This encodes CSAGGDTDTQYF.

On this clonotype: Possible read error: a much larger clone is one base away. The chain recombines TRBV28 with TRBJ2-3; a possible D gene is TRBD1 (8 bases). Trimming stripped 5 bases from V and 3 bases from J, with 30 bases between. Germline V gene data show CDR1 as MDHEN and CDR2 as SYDVKM. This CDR3 region has 20 residues. CDR3 region: CASSRGGGFDRGRLTDTQYF. DNA for the CDR3: TGTGCCAGCAGTCGGGGAGGGGGTTTTGACAGGGGAAGGCTAACAGATACGCAGTATTTT.

This clonotype was recorded at least ten times. V usage is TRBV29-1 and J usage is TRBJ2-3; 11 bases fit TRBD2. Germline V CDR1 and CDR2: SQVTM, ANQGSEA. V gave up 5 bases and J gave up 0 bases; unmatched junction bases: 4. The CDR3 sequence is 15 residues long. CDR3 nucleotide sequence: TGCAGCGTTACTAGCGGGAGTTCTAGCACAGATACGCAGTATTTT. It yields the protein CSVTSGSSSTDTQYF.

This clonotype was found a few times. The chain carries TRBV2 and TRBJ1-3; perhaps TRBD1 as D (5 bases). The CDR3 loop spans 13 amino acids. V lost 7 bases to trimming and J lost 4 bases, with 11 bases between them. Germline V CDR1 and CDR2: SNHLY, FYNNEI. As DNA, the CDR3 is TGTGCCAGCATAGGGGATCTGGGAAACACCATATATTTT. Protein product: CASIGDLGNTIYF.

Only a few counts were recorded for this clonotype. The chain employs TRBV28 and TRBJ2-1, with 8 bases fitting TRBD2. Trimming at V came to 7 bases and at J to 9 bases, leaving 8 bases not matched to a gene. CDR1 is MDHEN and CDR2 is SYDVKM in the germline V gene. This CDR3 has 13 amino acids. CDR3 nucleotide sequence: TGTGCCAGCACCTTCGGGGGGGTGGGTGAGCAGTTCTTC. Translating it yields CASTFGGVGEQFF.

Remarks on this clonotype: This sequence may be a read error, since a much larger clone differs from it by one base. The J gene is TRBJ2-7, the V gene TRBV29-1; 12 positions match TRBD1. This CDR3 has 17 residues. Per the germline V gene, CDR1 is SQVTM and CDR2 is ANQGSEA. CDR3 in amino acids: CCVDGVEGQGANYEQYF. In DNA form, the CDR3 reads TGCTGCGTTGACGGGGTAGAGGGACAGGGGGCCAACTACGAGCAGTACTTC.

This clonotype was found once. This chain links TRBV4-1 with TRBJ2-1, with TRBD1 matching 11 bases. Germline V lookup: CDR1 MGHRA, CDR2 YSYEKL. After removal of 0 bases from V and 9 bases from J, the junction contained 4 bases not matched to a gene. CDR3 length: 15 residues. The CDR3 DNA sequence: TGCGCCAGCAGCCAAGAGGGACAGGGGGGGGGTGAGCAGTTCTTC. This encodes CASSQEGQGGGEQFF.

This clonotype occurred a few times. The chain carries TRBV20-1 and TRBJ2-3; 9 bases align to TRBD2. CDR3 size: 14 residues. Trimming at V came to 3 bases and at J to 6 bases, leaving 7 bases not matched to a gene. Germline V gene sequence: CDR1 DFQATT, CDR2 SNEGSKA (reference sequence). The CDR3 nucleotides read TGCAGTGCTAGTCGGCTAGCGGGATCCGATACGCAGTATTTT. This translates into CSASRLAGSDTQYF.

In its sample, this clonotype was seen a few times. The chain employs TRBV21-1 and TRBJ1-1. TRBV21-1 constitutes a pseudogene. The length of the CDR3 is 17 residues. The CDR3 loop is CASSKAPLYRVNTEAFF. DNA of the CDR3: TGTGCCAGCAGCAAAGCCCCTTTATATCGGGTGAACACTGAAGCTTTCTTT.

V gene TRBV11-2 combines with J gene TRBJ2-1, with unresolved D. The V gene's germline CDR1 is SGHAT and CDR2 FQNNGV. This CDR3 comprises 13 residues. V was pared by 1 base and J by 7 bases, with 8 bases between. The CDR3 DNA is TGTGCCAGCAGCTTAGGGAAGTGGAATGAGCAGTTCTTC. Translated: CASSLGKWNEQFF. Full variable domain (remainder filled in from reference TRBV11-2 and TRBJ2-1): EAGVAQSPRYKIIEKRQSVAFWCNPISGHATLYWYQQILGQGPKLLIQFQNNGVVDDSQLPKDRFSAERLKGVDSTLKIQPAKLEDSAVYLCASSLGKWNEQFFGPGTRLTVL.

This clonotype was detected only a few times. The rearrangement links TRBV20-1 to TRBJ2-4; 9 bases are a match to TRBD2. CDR1 DFQATT and CDR2 SNEGSKA come from the germline V gene (reference sequence). V dropped 5 bases and J dropped 6; count of bases not matched to a gene: 11. This CDR3 has 15 residues. CDR3 region: CSAPLGGRAVNIQYF. The CDR3 nucleotides read TGCAGTGCTCCCCTCGGCGGGAGGGCGGTAAACATTCAGTACTTC.

Regarding this clonotype: A clone one base away is much larger, so this may be a read error. V usage is TRBV27 and J usage is TRBJ2-1; TRBD2 aligns across 10 bases. The J call may be incorrect, as the DNA end agrees better with TRBJ2-7. This CDR3 has 15 amino acids. Per germline, CDR1 MNHEY and CDR2 SMNVEV (reference sequence). The CDR3 region has the DNA TGTGCCAGCAGTCCAACTAGCGGGAAGGCCTACGAGCAGTACTTC. Protein sequence: CASSPTSGKAYEQYF.

V and J are TRBV30 and TRBJ2-1, with 8 bases that match TRBD2. Germline assignment: CDR1 GTSNPN and CDR2 SVGIG (reference sequence). J gave up 4 bases and V 3 bases, and 14 bases lay outside the gene matches. The CDR3 totals 17 residues. The CDR3 region has the DNA TGTGCCTGGAGCCGGCGACTAGCGACCTCCCTTTACAATGAGCAGTTCTTC. It translates to CAWSRRLATSLYNEQFF.

The chain couples TRBV5-6 to TRBJ2-7, with TRBD1 matching 9 bases. There are 15 residues in the CDR3. The V gene end was trimmed by 3 bases and the J gene end by 3 bases; junction bases not matched to a gene: 7. Germline CDR1 reads SGHDT; CDR2 reads YYEEEE. CDR3 nucleotides: TGTGCCAGCAGCTCTAAAGGGACAGGGATCTACGAGCAGTACTTC. As protein: CASSSKGTGIYEQYF.

This chain joins TRBV18 and TRBJ1-2; a weak D match, TRBD1 (6 bases). V lost 3 bases to trimming and J lost 7 bases, with 18 bases between them. The CDR3 extends over 15 amino acids. The germline V gene has CDR1 KGHSH and CDR2 LQKENI. The CDR3 DNA is TGTGCCAGCTCACCCGGACAGTCAAGTCGCCCTGGCTACACCTTC. It encodes CASSPGQSSRPGYTF.

V usage is TRBV9 and J usage is TRBJ1-1; tentative D call: TRBD1 (6 bases). Germline CDR1 is SGDLS and CDR2 is YYNGEE. Deletions cut 4 bases from V and 1 base from J, with 14 bases between. CDR3 size: 15 residues. This CDR3 is CASSPRGRGNTEAFF. The CDR3 DNA follows: TGTGCCAGCAGCCCGAGGGGGAGGGGGAACACTGAAGCTTTCTTT.

The rearrangement uses TRBV12-3 or TRBV12-4 and TRBJ1-1; no clear D gene. This CDR3 is 12 amino acids long. Trimming cost V 7 bases and J 1 base, with 7 bases left between them. DNA of the CDR3: TGTGCCAGCAAGTTCCAGAACACTGAAGCTTTCTTT. Amino acids: CASKFQNTEAFF.

This clonotype was recorded a few times. The J gene is TRBJ1-4, the V gene TRBV6-6, with a possible D match to TRBD1 (6 bases). The CDR3 sequence is 16 residues long. In germline, CDR1 is MNHNY, CDR2 SVGAGI (reference sequence). Deletions cut 2 bases from V and 4 bases from J, with 14 bases between. The CDR3 loop reads CASSYPTGLGNEKLFF. The CDR3 DNA is TGTGCCAGCAGTTACCCTACAGGGCTGGGTAATGAAAAACTGTTTTTT.

This clonotype was found a few times. V and J are TRBV12-3 or TRBV12-4 and TRBJ1-1; D is possibly TRBD1 (6 bases). The V gene lost 5 bases and the J gene lost 1 base, with 14 bases spanning the gap. The CDR3 has 15 amino acids. The CDR3 spells CASSPRTASNTEAFF. The CDR3 coding sequence is TGTGCCAGCAGTCCCCGGACAGCGTCGAACACTGAAGCTTTCTTT.

This chain connects TRBV20-1 to TRBJ2-7; D ambiguous. The CDR3 consists of 12 residues. Germline-derived CDR1 and CDR2 are DFQATT and SNEGSKA (reference sequence). The V gene lost 3 bases and the J gene lost 12 bases, with 18 bases spanning the gap. CDR3 amino acids: CSASNSRETRYF. The CDR3 bases are TGCAGTGCTAGTAACTCTCGAGAGACCCGGTACTTC.